This T cell receptor (beta chain) comes out of a study of T cell responses to AZD1222 COVID-19 vaccine. This CDR3 has 14 amino acids. V was clipped by 3 bases and J by 1 base; unmatched bases: 2. The germline V gene encodes CDR1 WSHSY and CDR2 SAAADI. For this clone: The antigen is undetermined.

This table comes from immunoSEQ multiplex PCR, and its TCRdb copy is limited to in-frame clones, with some not included. The sample lists over 110,000 clones; roughly 90% were seen once. General study results and limits: Spike-specific TCR breadth and depth went up after people got two AZD1222 doses. The peak T cell response came first, and repertoires were sampled only after it. Baseline testing showed seropositivity in only a handful of AZD1222 recipients.

The receptor comes from an adult who received the AZD1222 COVID-19 vaccine. The source material was peripheral blood, sampled 28 days after the second AZD1222 dose. The chain couples TRBV10-2 to TRBJ1-1, with TRBD1 identical over 7 bases. The CDR3, as DNA: TGCGCCAGCAGTGAATCAGGGGGGAACACTGAAGCTTTCTTT. Amino acids: CASSESGGNTEAFF.